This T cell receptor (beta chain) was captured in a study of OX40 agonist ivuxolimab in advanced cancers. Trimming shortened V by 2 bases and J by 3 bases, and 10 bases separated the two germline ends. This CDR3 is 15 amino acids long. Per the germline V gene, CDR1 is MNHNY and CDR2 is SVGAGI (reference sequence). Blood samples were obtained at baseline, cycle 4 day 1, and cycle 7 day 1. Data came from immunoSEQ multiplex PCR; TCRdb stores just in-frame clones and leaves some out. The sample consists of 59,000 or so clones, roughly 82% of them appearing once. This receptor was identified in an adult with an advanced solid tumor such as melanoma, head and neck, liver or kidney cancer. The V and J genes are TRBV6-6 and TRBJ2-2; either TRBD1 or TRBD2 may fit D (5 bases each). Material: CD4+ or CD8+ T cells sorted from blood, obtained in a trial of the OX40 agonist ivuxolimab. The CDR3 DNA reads TGTGCCAGCAGTTACGGTTTGGGGGACACCGGGGAGCTGTTTTTT. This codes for CASSYGLGDTGELFF.